This T cell receptor (beta chain) stems from a study of shared clonotypes between healthy human individuals. Study results and limitations: Estimated richness values were generally larger in naive subsets than in memory subsets. It was observed that approximately 5% of naive CD4 clonotypes were shared across several donors.

A 200 ng quantity of DNA, 25,000 to 30,000 T cell genomes, went into the sorted-subset replicate PCRs. Data came from immunoSEQ multiplex PCR; TCRdb stores just in-frame clones and leaves some out. The data show some 1 million clones, about 76% seen once. Germline V gene sequence: CDR1 SGHNT, CDR2 YYREEE (reference sequence). This CDR3 comprises 16 residues. The V segment lost 1 base and the J segment 3 bases; nucleotides outside the gene matches: 6. About this clone itself: The antigen is undetermined.

The chain employs TRBV5-4 and TRBJ2-1, with 8 positions matching TRBD2. The specimen sequenced was memory CD4+ T cells sorted from blood. The subset denotes: CD45RA-negative fraction. The TCR comes from a man younger than 35 in good health. CDR3 coding DNA: TGTGCCAGCAGCTTGTTTTCCGGGACTAGCTACAATGAGCAGTTCTTC. This encodes CASSLFSGTSYNEQFF.